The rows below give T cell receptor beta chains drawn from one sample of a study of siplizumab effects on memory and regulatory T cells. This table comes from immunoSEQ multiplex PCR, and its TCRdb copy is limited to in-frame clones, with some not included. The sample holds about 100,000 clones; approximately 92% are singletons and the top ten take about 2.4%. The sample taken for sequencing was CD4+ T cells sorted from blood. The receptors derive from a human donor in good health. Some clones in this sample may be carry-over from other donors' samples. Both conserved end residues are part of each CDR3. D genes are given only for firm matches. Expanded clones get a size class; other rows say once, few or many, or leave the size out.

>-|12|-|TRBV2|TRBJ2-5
CASSGGTETQYF
TGTGCCAGCAGTGGAGGGACAGAGACCCAGTACTTC
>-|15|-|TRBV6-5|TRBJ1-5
CARNGGYASNQPQHF
TGTGCCAGGAACGGGGGATACGCTAGCAATCAGCCCCAGCATTTT
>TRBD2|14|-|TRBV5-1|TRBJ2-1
CASSFPSGSYEQFF
TGCGCCAGCAGCTTTCCTAGCGGGAGTTATGAGCAGTTCTTC
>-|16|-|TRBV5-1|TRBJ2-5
CASSLNPSGQEETQYF
TGCGCCAGCAGCTTGAATCCCTCCGGGCAAGAAGAGACCCAGTACTTC
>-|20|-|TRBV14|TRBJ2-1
CASSPPSKGKFVHSYNEQFF
TGTGCCAGCAGCCCACCCTCTAAAGGAAAGTTTGTACATTCCTACAATGAGCAGTTCTTC
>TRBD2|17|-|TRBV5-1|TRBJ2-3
CASSWTGTSGGTDTQYF
TGCGCCAGCAGCTGGACCGGGACTAGCGGGGGCACAGATACGCAGTATTTT
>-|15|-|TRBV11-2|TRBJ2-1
CASSLLRLDKNEQFF
TGTGCCAGCAGCTTATTGAGACTAGATAAGAATGAGCAGTTCTTC
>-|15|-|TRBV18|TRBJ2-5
CASSPSTGIQETQYF
TGTGCCAGCTCACCGTCGACAGGCATTCAAGAGACCCAGTACTTC
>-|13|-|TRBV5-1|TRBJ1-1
CASSFEGTTEAFF
TGCGCCAGCAGCTTTGAGGGGACCACTGAAGCTTTCTTT
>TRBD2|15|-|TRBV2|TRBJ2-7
CASRPQLAGGYEQYF
TGTGCCAGCAGGCCACAACTAGCGGGAGGTTACGAGCAGTACTTC
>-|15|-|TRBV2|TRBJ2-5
CASCRGPSGQETQYF
TGTGCCAGCTGCAGGGGTCCTAGCGGTCAGGAGACCCAGTACTTC
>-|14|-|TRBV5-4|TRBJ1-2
CASSINRDQLGYTF
TGTGCCAGCAGCATAAACCGGGACCAATTGGGCTACACCTTC
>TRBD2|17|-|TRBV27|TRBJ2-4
CASSRFAGGGTKNIQYF
TGTGCCAGCAGCCGGTTCGCGGGAGGCGGGACCAAAAACATTCAGTACTTC
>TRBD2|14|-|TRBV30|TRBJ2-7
CAWSRLAGDPEQYF
TGTGCCTGGAGTCGCCTAGCGGGAGACCCGGAGCAGTACTTC
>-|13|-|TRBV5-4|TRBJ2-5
CASSLAGGETQYF
TGTGCCAGCAGCTTGGCAGGTGGGGAGACCCAGTACTTC
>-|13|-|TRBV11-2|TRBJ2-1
CASRNRRGNEQFF
TGTGCCAGCAGAAACCGACGGGGCAATGAGCAGTTCTTC
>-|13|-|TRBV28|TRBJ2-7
CASRRNKSPGEYF
TGTGCCAGCAGACGAAACAAAAGCCCGGGCGAGTACTTC
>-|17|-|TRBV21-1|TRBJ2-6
CASSKETGDSGANVLTF
TGTGCCAGCAGCAAGGAGACAGGGGACTCTGGGGCCAACGTCCTGACTTTC
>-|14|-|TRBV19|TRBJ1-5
CASSTGAFNQPQHF
TGTGCCAGTAGTACAGGGGCTTTCAATCAGCCCCAGCATTTT
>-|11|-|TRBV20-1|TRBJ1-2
CSAGQGYGYTF
TGCAGTGCTGGCCAAGGCTATGGCTACACCTTC
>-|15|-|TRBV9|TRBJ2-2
CASSWGLSETGELFF
TGTGCCAGCTCCTGGGGTCTGTCTGAAACCGGGGAGCTGTTTTTT
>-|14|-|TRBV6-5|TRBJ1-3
CASSDRISGNTIYF
TGTGCCAGCAGCGACAGGATCTCTGGAAACACCATATATTTT
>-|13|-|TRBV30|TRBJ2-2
CAWRVGAAGELFF
TGTGCCTGGAGGGTGGGGGCTGCCGGGGAGCTGTTTTTT
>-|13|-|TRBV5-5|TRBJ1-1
CASSPEGVTEAFF
TGTGCCAGCAGCCCCGAGGGTGTCACTGAAGCTTTCTTT
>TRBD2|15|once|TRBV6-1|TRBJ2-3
CASSELAGVTDTQYF
TGTGCCAGCAGTGAATTGGCGGGAGTGACAGATACGCAGTATTTT
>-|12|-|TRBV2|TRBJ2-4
CASSAEWDIQYF
TGTGCCAGCAGTGCGGAATGGGACATTCAGTACTTC
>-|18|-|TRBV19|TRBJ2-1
CASSMLGGRDFSYNEQFF
TGTGCCAGTAGTATGTTGGGGGGCCGAGACTTCTCCTACAATGAGCAGTTCTTC
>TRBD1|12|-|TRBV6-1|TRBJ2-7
CASSSDRVEQYF
TGTGCCAGCAGTTCCGACAGGGTCGAGCAGTACTTC
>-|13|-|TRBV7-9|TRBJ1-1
CASSLERGTEAFF
TGTGCCAGCAGCTTAGAACGAGGCACTGAAGCTTTCTTT
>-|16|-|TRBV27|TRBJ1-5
CASTSRGSDSNQPQHF
TGTGCCAGCACATCCAGGGGTTCGGATAGCAATCAGCCCCAGCATTTT
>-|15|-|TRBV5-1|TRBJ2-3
CASQPPVGATDTQYF
TGCGCCAGCCAACCTCCAGTGGGAGCCACAGATACGCAGTATTTT
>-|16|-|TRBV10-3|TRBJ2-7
CAISDKPGANSYEQYF
TGTGCCATCAGTGACAAACCGGGTGCCAACTCCTACGAGCAGTACTTC
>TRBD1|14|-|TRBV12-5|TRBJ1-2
CASGLFGTGQGYTF
TGTGCTAGTGGTTTGTTCGGGACAGGGCAAGGCTACACCTTC